This TCR beta chain was found in a study of technical replicates of blood from a handful of donors. The V and J ends lost 6 bases and 0 bases respectively, with 14 bases between them. The CDR3 is made up of 15 amino acids. Germline V gives CDR1 MNHEY, CDR2 SVGAGI. Some clones are missing from TCRdb's copy, which holds only in-frame ones; the method was immunoSEQ multiplex PCR. The data show about 79,000 clones, roughly 94% seen once. Material: T cells isolated from PBMCs. The TCR comes from a human donor in good health. The chain has TRBV6-5 and TRBJ1-2; D gene uncertain. CDR3 amino acids: CASRRGGSANYGYTF. In DNA form, the CDR3 reads TGTGCCAGCAGGCGTGGAGGCAGCGCTAACTATGGCTACACCTTC.